Listed below are T cell receptor beta chains from one sample, sequenced in a study of Ad26.COV2.S vaccination and SARS-CoV-2 variants. Measured with immunoSEQ multiplex PCR; TCRdb has only the in-frame clones, and not every one. The sample has under 300,000 clones; 87% are singletons. Sequencing used peripheral blood, obtained in a trial of Ad26.COV2.S vaccine versus placebo. Source of these receptors: a person between 18 and 65 years old who received the Ad26.COV2.S COVID-19 vaccine or a placebo. The CDR3 runs from the conserved cysteine through the conserved F or W. The D gene is left open where the match is weak. Size values are once, few and many counts, or a class for expanded clones, and some rows have none.

>TRBV6-5|-|TRBJ2-1|-
CASSLGRYNEQFF
TGTGCCAGCAGCCTAGGACGGTACAATGAGCAGTTCTTC
>TRBV19|-|TRBJ1-2|-
CASSMKSGYNYGYTF
TGTGCCAGTAGTATGAAGTCAGGTTATAACTATGGCTACACCTTC
>TRBV5-4|TRBD1|TRBJ2-3|-
CASSSVPGQSTDTQYF
TGTGCCAGCAGTTCTGTCCCGGGACAGAGCACAGATACGCAGTATTTT
>TRBV5-1|-|TRBJ1-5|-
CASSLDPLGNHNQPQHF
TGCGCCAGCAGCTTGGATCCCCTGGGGAACCACAATCAGCCCCAGCATTTT
>TRBV2|-|TRBJ1-5|-
CASLRGWQGGQPQHF
TGTGCCAGCCTAAGGGGATGGCAGGGCGGCCAGCCCCAGCATTTT
>TRBV10-3|-|TRBJ2-3|-
CAISERRGTSDTQYF
TGTGCCATCAGTGAACGCCGCGGGACCTCGGATACGCAGTATTTT
>TRBV29-1|-|TRBJ2-5|-
CSVGPLTGGVGETQYF
TGCAGCGTCGGACCACTCACAGGGGGGGTAGGGGAGACCCAGTACTTC
>TRBV3-1/TRBV3-2|-|TRBJ2-1|-
CASSQDHYNEQFF
TGTGCCAGCTCCCAGGACCACTACAATGAGCAGTTCTTC
>TRBV28|-|TRBJ1-6|-
CASSLAPNYNSPLHF
TGTGCCAGCAGTTTGGCCCCGAATTATAATTCACCCCTCCACTTT
>TRBV5-8|TRBD2|TRBJ2-1|-
CASSLLLTSGGANEQFF
TGTGCCAGCAGCTTACTATTGACTAGCGGGGGGGCAAATGAGCAGTTCTTC
>TRBV6-5|-|TRBJ1-1|-
CASSEQTGNTEAFF
TGTGCCAGCAGCGAGCAGACGGGGAACACTGAAGCTTTCTTT
>TRBV5-1|-|TRBJ2-7|-
CASSQENPGHEQYF
TGCGCCAGCAGCCAAGAGAACCCCGGCCACGAGCAGTACTTC
>TRBV5-6|-|TRBJ2-4|-
CASSMKGNGNIQYF
TGTGCCAGCAGCATGAAGGGAAACGGGAACATTCAGTACTTC
>TRBV18|TRBD1|TRBJ2-7|-
CASSPVPIVDRAYEQYF
TGTGCCAGCTCACCAGTCCCAATTGTGGACAGGGCCTACGAGCAGTACTTC
>TRBV6-6|-|TRBJ2-1|-
CASSRLGTPINEQFF
TGTGCCAGCAGTCGCCTGGGGACTCCTATCAATGAGCAGTTCTTC
>TRBV18|-|TRBJ1-5|-
CASSPLREQPQHF
TGTGCCAGCTCACCACTACGTGAACAGCCCCAGCATTTT
>TRBV4-2|-|TRBJ2-7|-
CASSQDYGFYGYEQYF
TGTGCCAGCAGCCAAGATTACGGTTTTTATGGCTACGAGCAGTACTTC
>TRBV5-1|TRBD1|TRBJ1-5|-
CASSAGTGRGQPQHF
TGCGCCAGCAGCGCTGGGACAGGGCGAGGTCAGCCCCAGCATTTT
>TRBV3-1/TRBV3-2|TRBD1|TRBJ1-5|-
CASSRGQYSNQPQHF
TGTGCCAGCAGCCGGGGACAGTATAGCAATCAGCCCCAGCATTTT
>TRBV10-3|TRBD1|TRBJ1-2|few
CALARDREGNGYTF
TGTGCCCTAGCCCGGGACAGGGAGGGCAATGGCTACACCTTC
>TRBV15|TRBD2|TRBJ2-5|few
CATSRGASGGVETQYF
TGTGCCACCAGCAGAGGAGCTAGCGGGGGGGTCGAGACCCAGTACTTC
>TRBV6-2/TRBV6-3|-|TRBJ1-6|once
CASSHLQVLDSPLHF
TGTGCCAGCAGTCACCTACAGGTCCTGGATTCACCCCTCCACTTT
>TRBV4-1|-|TRBJ2-6|-
CASSQVGAGANVLTF
TGCGCCAGCAGCCAAGTAGGGGCTGGGGCCAACGTCCTGACTTTC
>TRBV28|-|TRBJ2-7|-
CASMGVPPSYEQYF
TGTGCCAGCATGGGGGTCCCTCCTTCCTACGAGCAGTACTTC
>TRBV27|TRBD2|TRBJ2-7|-
CASSVLAGGYEQYF
TGTGCCAGCAGTGTACTAGCGGGGGGCTACGAGCAGTACTTC
>TRBV9|-|TRBJ2-2|once
CASSPRLGANTGELFF
TGTGCCAGCAGCCCCAGACTAGGGGCGAACACCGGGGAGCTGTTTTTT
>TRBV6-2/TRBV6-3|-|TRBJ1-4|few
CASSYPTGSPVVGKLFF
TGTGCCAGCAGTTACCCCACAGGGTCGCCGGTAGTAGGAAAACTGTTTTTT
>TRBV19|TRBD2|TRBJ2-1|-
CASSPRTSGYNEQFF
TGTGCCAGTAGTCCCAGGACTAGCGGTTACAATGAGCAGTTCTTC
>TRBV9|TRBD1|TRBJ2-2|once
CASSVAQGAGELFF
TGTGCCAGCAGCGTCGCCCAGGGGGCCGGGGAGCTGTTTTTT